The rows below give T cell receptor beta chains drawn from one sample of a study of blood T cell repertoires in COVID-19. The repertoire was sequenced with immunoSEQ multiplex PCR; TCRdb's copy has only in-frame clones and lacks some. The data contain around 98,000 clones, about 90% of them singletons. The material sequenced was peripheral blood. The receptors shown here come from a man between 65 and 79 years old with acute or convalescent COVID-19. Both conserved end residues are part of each CDR3. Fields, in order: V gene, clone size, J gene, D gene, CDR3 DNA, CDR3 protein. The D gene is left open where the match is weak. Only part of the rows carry a size: once, few, many, or a class if the clone is expanded.

V: TRBV6-5; size: -; J: TRBJ2-3; D: -; DNA: TGTGCCAGCAGTTACTCGACAGGCGGGCCGGATACGCAGTATTTT; CDR3: CASSYSTGGPDTQYF
V: TRBV3-1/TRBV3-2; size: -; J: TRBJ2-2; D: -; DNA: TGTGCCAGCAGCCCCCTATACAGCACCGGGGAGCTGTTTTTT; CDR3: CASSPLYSTGELFF
V: TRBV12-3/TRBV12-4; size: -; J: TRBJ1-2; D: -; DNA: TGTGCCAGCAGTGTGGACAGTTACTATGGCTACACCTTC; CDR3: CASSVDSYYGYTF
V: TRBV19; size: -; J: TRBJ1-4; D: TRBD1; DNA: TGTGCCAGTACCCCCGCGGGACAGGGCAGTGAAAAACTGTTTTTT; CDR3: CASTPAGQGSEKLFF
V: TRBV19; size: -; J: TRBJ2-5; D: -; DNA: TGTGCCAGTAGTATAGGACAGTGGGAGACCCAGTACTTC; CDR3: CASSIGQWETQYF
V: TRBV9; size: -; J: TRBJ1-6; D: -; DNA: TGTGCCAGCAGCGGCCAGAGGTATAATTCACCCCTCCACTTT; CDR3: CASSGQRYNSPLHF
V: TRBV3-1/TRBV3-2; size: -; J: TRBJ2-5; D: -; DNA: TGTGCCAGCAGCCTTTGGACTACACACCAAGAGACCCAGTACTTC; CDR3: CASSLWTTHQETQYF
V: TRBV29-1; size: -; J: TRBJ1-2; D: TRBD1; DNA: TGCAGCGTTGAGGCGTTGGACAGGGAAGCGAATGGCTACACCTTC; CDR3: CSVEALDREANGYTF
V: TRBV2; size: -; J: TRBJ1-4; D: -; DNA: TGTGCCAGCAGTCCGCGGCTAACTAATGAAAAACTGTTTTTT; CDR3: CASSPRLTNEKLFF
V: TRBV9; size: -; J: TRBJ2-5; D: -; DNA: TGTGCCAGCAGCACTCATAGGGGGGGAGAGACCCAGTACTTC; CDR3: CASSTHRGGETQYF
V: TRBV12-3/TRBV12-4; size: -; J: TRBJ2-5; D: -; DNA: TGTGCCAGCAGCTCGGACTATGTAGAGACCCAGTACTTC; CDR3: CASSSDYVETQYF
V: TRBV9; size: -; J: TRBJ1-6; D: -; DNA: TGTGCCAGCAGCGTATTCGACAGGACGACTAATTCACCCCTCCACTTT; CDR3: CASSVFDRTTNSPLHF
V: TRBV28; size: -; J: TRBJ2-2; D: TRBD1; DNA: TGTGCCAGCAGTTTAATCACCCGGGACAGCGTTATTCCCGGGGAGCTGTTTTTT; CDR3: CASSLITRDSVIPGELFF
V: TRBV10-2; size: -; J: TRBJ1-5; D: -; DNA: TGCGCCAGCGCTAGTGGGCTGGAGGGGTATCAGCCCCAGCATTTT; CDR3: CASASGLEGYQPQHF
V: TRBV24-1; size: -; J: TRBJ2-3; D: -; DNA: TGTGCCACCAGTCAGGAAGCAGATACGCAGTATTTT; CDR3: CATSQEADTQYF
V: TRBV5-1; size: -; J: TRBJ1-5; D: -; DNA: TGCGCCAGCAGCCGGGACATTGGTCAGCCCCAGCATTTT; CDR3: CASSRDIGQPQHF
V: TRBV7-7; size: -; J: TRBJ2-5; D: TRBD1; DNA: TGTGCTAGCAGCTTAGCGACAGGGCGAGGGGAGACCCAGTACTTC; CDR3: CASSLATGRGETQYF
V: TRBV3-1/TRBV3-2; size: -; J: TRBJ2-3; D: TRBD2; DNA: TGTGCCAGCACCCTCGGCGGGGGGGCTCTCGATACGCAGTATTTT; CDR3: CASTLGGGALDTQYF
V: TRBV18; size: -; J: TRBJ2-5; D: -; DNA: TGTGCCAGCTCACCGGCGTCAGGCAGGCGAGAGACCCAGTACTTC; CDR3: CASSPASGRRETQYF
V: TRBV2; size: once; J: TRBJ2-7; D: TRBD2; DNA: TGTGCCAGCAGGGCTACAACTAGCGGGGCCGCCTACGAGCAGTACTTC; CDR3: CASRATTSGAAYEQYF
V: TRBV28; size: few; J: TRBJ1-6; D: -; DNA: TGTGCCAGCAGCAGGACAGCCTCGGTTAATTCACCCCTCCACTTT; CDR3: CASSRTASVNSPLHF
V: TRBV2; size: -; J: TRBJ1-6; D: -; DNA: TGTGCCAGCAGGGACAGTCTAGATTCACCCCTCCACTTT; CDR3: CASRDSLDSPLHF
V: TRBV27; size: -; J: TRBJ1-6; D: TRBD1; DNA: TGTGCCAGCAGTTTATCGACAGGGGGCTATAATTCACCCCTCCACTTT; CDR3: CASSLSTGGYNSPLHF
V: TRBV5-1; size: -; J: TRBJ2-2; D: TRBD1; DNA: TGCGCCAGTAAATCTGGACAGGGGAACACCGGGGAGCTGTTTTTT; CDR3: CASKSGQGNTGELFF
V: TRBV5-4; size: -; J: TRBJ1-3; D: TRBD1; DNA: TGTGCCAGCAGCGCCGGACAGGGGGCGACTGGAAACACCATATATTTT; CDR3: CASSAGQGATGNTIYF
V: TRBV5-1; size: -; J: TRBJ1-2; D: -; DNA: TGCGCCAGCAGCTTGGACAGGGCCGACCGCTACACCTTC; CDR3: CASSLDRADRYTF
V: TRBV5-1; size: once; J: TRBJ1-6; D: -; DNA: TGCGCCAGCAGCTCGACAGGCGCAGGGTCACCCCTCCACTTT; CDR3: CASSSTGAGSPLHF
V: TRBV2; size: -; J: TRBJ1-4; D: -; DNA: TGTGCCAGCAAGGGAGGGTATGAAAAACTGTTTTTT; CDR3: CASKGGYEKLFF
V: TRBV5-1; size: -; J: TRBJ2-1; D: TRBD1; DNA: TGCGCCAGCAGCTCCGATCGGACAGGACCTGACAATGAGCAGTTCTTC; CDR3: CASSSDRTGPDNEQFF
V: TRBV2; size: -; J: TRBJ2-4; D: -; DNA: TGTGCCAGCAGTGCCCGTAGGACATCCAAAAACATTCAGTACTTC; CDR3: CASSARRTSKNIQYF
V: TRBV7-3; size: -; J: TRBJ2-3; D: -; DNA: TGTGCCAGCACCCTAAATCGGGTTACGGGCACAGATACGCAGTATTTT; CDR3: CASTLNRVTGTDTQYF
V: TRBV14; size: -; J: TRBJ2-7; D: -; DNA: TGTGCCAGCAGCCGTGGCCTAGCGCCTAGAGAGCAGTACTTC; CDR3: CASSRGLAPREQYF
V: TRBV6-5; size: once; J: TRBJ1-3; D: -; DNA: TGTGCCAGCAGAAGCTTTCATGGTTCAGGAAACACCATATATTTT; CDR3: CASRSFHGSGNTIYF
V: TRBV6-5; size: -; J: TRBJ1-5; D: -; DNA: TGTGCCAGTACCGACTTCAATCAGCCCCAGCATTTT; CDR3: CASTDFNQPQHF
V: TRBV27; size: -; J: TRBJ2-3; D: -; DNA: TGTGCCAGCAGTTCCCTATCAGGGTATGGCACAGATACGCAGTATTTT; CDR3: CASSSLSGYGTDTQYF
V: TRBV6-6; size: few; J: TRBJ1-1; D: -; DNA: TGTGCCAGCAGTCTCTCCGGGGGGGGCACTGAAGCTTTCTTT; CDR3: CASSLSGGGTEAFF
V: TRBV7-2; size: -; J: TRBJ2-7; D: TRBD2; DNA: TGTGCCAGCAGCCAAGGACTAGCTTTATCCTACGAGCAGTACTTC; CDR3: CASSQGLALSYEQYF
V: TRBV3-1/TRBV3-2; size: -; J: TRBJ1-6; D: -; DNA: TGTGCCAGCAGCCAAGGGTTCGAGGGGAGGTCACCCCTCCACTTT; CDR3: CASSQGFEGRSPLHF
V: TRBV5-1; size: few; J: TRBJ1-4; D: TRBD1; DNA: TGCGCCAGCAGCTTCCTTGGGGGACAGAGAAATGAAAAACTGTTTTTT; CDR3: CASSFLGGQRNEKLFF
V: TRBV5-1; size: -; J: TRBJ2-5; D: TRBD2; DNA: TGCGCCAGCAGCTTGGGACTAGCGGGGGGCCAAGAGACCCAGTACTTC; CDR3: CASSLGLAGGQETQYF
V: TRBV6-1; size: -; J: TRBJ2-1; D: TRBD2; DNA: TGTGCCAGCAGTGACCGGCTAGCGGGGGGACCTTCCTACAATGAGCAGTTCTTC; CDR3: CASSDRLAGGPSYNEQFF
V: TRBV27; size: -; J: TRBJ1-4; D: -; DNA: TGTGCCAGCAGTTTGGGCAGCCCGACAGTTGCAACTAATGAAAAACTGTTTTTT; CDR3: CASSLGSPTVATNEKLFF
V: TRBV5-1; size: -; J: TRBJ1-5; D: -; DNA: TGCGCCAGCAGCTTGGACAGAAATCAGCCCCAGCATTTT; CDR3: CASSLDRNQPQHF
V: TRBV15; size: -; J: TRBJ1-2; D: -; DNA: TGTGCCACCAGCAGAGATTGGCAGGGTAGGAATGGCTACACCTTC; CDR3: CATSRDWQGRNGYTF
V: TRBV4-1; size: -; J: TRBJ1-5; D: -; DNA: TGCGCCAGCAGCCAAGAAGAAAATTCAGGCAATCAGCCCCAGCATTTT; CDR3: CASSQEENSGNQPQHF
V: TRBV5-1; size: -; J: TRBJ2-5; D: TRBD2; DNA: TGCGCCAGCAGCTTGGGCCGATGGGGAGCGGGGGCGCTTCAAGAGACCCAGTACTTC; CDR3: CASSLGRWGAGALQETQYF
V: TRBV9; size: -; J: TRBJ1-1; D: -; DNA: TGTGCCAGCAGCGTAGCCGGCGGGAACACTGAAGCTTTCTTT; CDR3: CASSVAGGNTEAFF
V: TRBV5-1; size: -; J: TRBJ1-5; D: TRBD1; DNA: TGCGCCAGCAGCCCACAGGGGGATTGGGATCAGCCCCAGCATTTT; CDR3: CASSPQGDWDQPQHF
V: TRBV5-4; size: -; J: TRBJ1-1; D: -; DNA: TGTGCCAGCAGCCACAGGGAAGCCACTGAAGCTTTCTTT; CDR3: CASSHREATEAFF
V: TRBV24-1; size: once; J: TRBJ2-3; D: TRBD2; DNA: TGTGCCACCAGTGACCCCTCCCCTAGCGGGGGAACAGATACGCAGTATTTT; CDR3: CATSDPSPSGGTDTQYF
V: TRBV10-1; size: -; J: TRBJ2-1; D: TRBD2; DNA: TGCGCCAGCAGTGAGCTCCTGGGGGGGAACGGTGAGCAGTTCTTC; CDR3: CASSELLGGNGEQFF
V: TRBV5-1; size: -; J: TRBJ1-4; D: -; DNA: TGCGCCAGCAGCTTGGGACAGGATAATGAAAAACTGTTTTTT; CDR3: CASSLGQDNEKLFF
V: TRBV5-1; size: -; J: TRBJ1-2; D: TRBD1; DNA: TGCGCCAGCAGCTTGCAGACAGGGGGCGATGGCTACACCTTC; CDR3: CASSLQTGGDGYTF
V: TRBV5-5; size: once; J: TRBJ1-4; D: -; DNA: TGTGCCAGCAGCTCCCGACAGTCAACTAATGAAAAACTGTTTTTT; CDR3: CASSSRQSTNEKLFF